This entry concerns a single TCR beta chain. What it recognizes is unknown. The data originate from a study of T cells expressing NK-cell markers. Study information: Sorted CD3+CD56-NKG2C+, CD3+CD56+NKG2C- and CD3+CD56+NKG2C+ T cells were the source of the TCR beta repertoires. Most of the eight sequenced donors tested HCMV-seropositive; one tested seronegative.

TCRdb reworked the 5' RACE reads into one entry per CDR3 protein, no DNA. The listing records around 140,000 distinct CDR3 sequences. The V gene's germline CDR1 is SGHAT and CDR2 FQNNGV. This CDR3 contains 13 residues. Study results and limitations: About 1.0-8% of CD8+ T cells in 6 or 7 donors belonged to dominant NKG2C+ clonotypes. One observes that, in a few donors, these clonotypes were also the leading ones within the CD3+CD56-NKG2C+ fraction.

The TCR was taken from a young man in good health. The genes are TRBV11-2 and TRBJ2-7; the D call from TCRdb, TRBD1, cannot be confirmed without DNA. The specimen sequenced was blood T cells: a sorted CD56 or NKG2C T cell subset, CD4+ or CD8+ T cells, or bulk PBMC T cells (not recorded which). This CDR3 reads CASSIGHNYEQYF. Filled out from reference TRBV11-2 and TRBJ2-7, the complete variable domain reads EAGVAQSPRYKIIEKRQSVAFWCNPISGHATLYWYQQILGQGPKLLIQFQNNGVVDDSQLPKDRFSAERLKGVDSTLKIQPAKLEDSAVYLCASSIGHNYEQYFGPGTRLTVT.